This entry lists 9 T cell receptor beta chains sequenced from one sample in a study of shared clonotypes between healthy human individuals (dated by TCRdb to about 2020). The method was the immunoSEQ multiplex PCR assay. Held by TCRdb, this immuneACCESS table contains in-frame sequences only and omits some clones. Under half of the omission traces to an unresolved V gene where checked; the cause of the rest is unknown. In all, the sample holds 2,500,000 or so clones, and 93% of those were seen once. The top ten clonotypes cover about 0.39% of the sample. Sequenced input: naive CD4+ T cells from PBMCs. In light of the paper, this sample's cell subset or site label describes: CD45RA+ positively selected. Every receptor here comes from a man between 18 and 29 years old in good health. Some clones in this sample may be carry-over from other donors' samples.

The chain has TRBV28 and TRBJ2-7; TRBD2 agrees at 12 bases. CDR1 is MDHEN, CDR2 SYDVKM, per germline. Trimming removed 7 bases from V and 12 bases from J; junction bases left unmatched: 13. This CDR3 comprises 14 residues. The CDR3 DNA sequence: TGTGCCAGCACCTTACTGCTAGCGGGAGGGCCTCGGTACTTC. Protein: CASTLLLAGGPRYF.

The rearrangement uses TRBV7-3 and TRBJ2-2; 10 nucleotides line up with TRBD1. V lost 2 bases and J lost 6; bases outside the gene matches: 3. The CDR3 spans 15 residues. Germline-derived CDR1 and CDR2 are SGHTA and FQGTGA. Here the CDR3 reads CASSLGDRGAGELFF. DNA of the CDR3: TGTGCCAGCAGCTTAGGGGACAGGGGTGCCGGGGAGCTGTTTTTT.

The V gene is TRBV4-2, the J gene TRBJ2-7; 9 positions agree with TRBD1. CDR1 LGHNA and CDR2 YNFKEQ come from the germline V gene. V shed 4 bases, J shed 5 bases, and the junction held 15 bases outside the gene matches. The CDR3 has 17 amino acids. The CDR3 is CASSRRPNRGRKDEQYF. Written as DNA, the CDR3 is TGTGCCAGCAGCCGAAGACCTAACAGGGGGCGCAAGGACGAGCAGTACTTC.

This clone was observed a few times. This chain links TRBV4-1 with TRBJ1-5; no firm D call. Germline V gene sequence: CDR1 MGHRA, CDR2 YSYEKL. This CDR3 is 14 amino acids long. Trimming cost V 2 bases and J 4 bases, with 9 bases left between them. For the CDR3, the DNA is TGCGCCAGCAGCCAAACGTGGTTGAATCAGCCCCAGCATTTT. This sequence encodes CASSQTWLNQPQHF.

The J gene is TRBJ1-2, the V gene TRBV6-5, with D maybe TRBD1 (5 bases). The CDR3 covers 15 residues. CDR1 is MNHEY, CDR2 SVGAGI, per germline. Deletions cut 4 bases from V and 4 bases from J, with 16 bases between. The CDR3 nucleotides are TGTGCCAGCAGTTCAAGTGGGGCGGGCGGCTATGGCTACACCTTC. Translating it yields CASSSSGAGGYGYTF.

The DNA for the CDR3 is TGTGCCAGCAGCCCGAGGACTACCAAGAACACTGAAGCTTTCTTT. Translated, it gives CASSPRTTKNTEAFF. V is TRBV9 and J is TRBJ1-1, with D unresolved. This CDR3 is 15 amino acids long. Trimming left V 4 bases short and J 1 base short, with 14 bases between. CDR1 is SGDLS, CDR2 YYNGEE, per germline.

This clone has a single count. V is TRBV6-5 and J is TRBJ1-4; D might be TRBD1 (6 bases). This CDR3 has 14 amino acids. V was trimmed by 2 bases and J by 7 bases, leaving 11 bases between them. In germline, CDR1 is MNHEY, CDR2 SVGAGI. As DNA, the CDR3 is TGTGCCAGCAGTTACGGGCAGGGGAGTGAAAAACTGTTTTTT. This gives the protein CASSYGQGSEKLFF.

CDR3 sequence (DNA): TGTGCCTGGAGTGTAGCGGTCCTCACCGGGGAGCTGTTTTTT. It codes for CAWSVAVLTGELFF. The chain links TRBV30 to TRBJ2-2; TRBD2 might be the D (5 bases). Trimming took off 0 bases at V and 4 bases at J, with 9 bases between the two ends. The CDR3 covers 14 residues. The germline V gene has CDR1 GTSNPN and CDR2 SVGIG (reference sequence).

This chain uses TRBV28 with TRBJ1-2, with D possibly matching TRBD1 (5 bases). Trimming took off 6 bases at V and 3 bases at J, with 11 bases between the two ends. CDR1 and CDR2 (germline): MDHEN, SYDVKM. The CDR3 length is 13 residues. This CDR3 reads CASSRLGDYGYTF. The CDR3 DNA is TGTGCCAGCAGCCGATTAGGGGACTATGGCTACACCTTC.